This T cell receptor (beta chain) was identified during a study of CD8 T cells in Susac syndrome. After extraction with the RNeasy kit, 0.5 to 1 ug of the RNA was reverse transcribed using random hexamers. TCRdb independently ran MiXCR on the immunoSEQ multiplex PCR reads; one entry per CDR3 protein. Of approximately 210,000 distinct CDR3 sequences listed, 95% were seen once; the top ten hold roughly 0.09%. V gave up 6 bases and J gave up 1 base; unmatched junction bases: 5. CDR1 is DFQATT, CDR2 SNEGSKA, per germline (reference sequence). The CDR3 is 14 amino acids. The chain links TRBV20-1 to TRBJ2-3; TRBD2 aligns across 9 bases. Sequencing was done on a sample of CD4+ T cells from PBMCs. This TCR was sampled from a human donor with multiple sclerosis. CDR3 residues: CSAKASGGTDTQYF. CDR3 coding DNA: TGCAGTGCAAAAGCTAGCGGGGGCACAGATACGCAGTATTTT.